Presented here are 5 T cell receptor beta chains from one specimen sequenced in a study of blood T cell repertoires in COVID-19. Measured with immunoSEQ multiplex PCR; TCRdb has only the in-frame clones, and not every one. The sample has 120,000 to 150,000 clones, roughly nine tenths seen once. The sequenced sample consisted of peripheral blood. The receptor set was obtained from a human donor in a cohort sampled during active COVID-19.

J is TRBJ2-7 and V is TRBV18; TRBD1 agrees at 7 bases. The V and J ends lost 4 bases and 5 bases, in that order; junction bases with no gene match: 2. The CDR3 covers 12 residues. CDR1 KGHSH and CDR2 LQKENI come from the germline V gene. CDR3 coding DNA: TGTGCCAGCTCACAAACAGGGGACGAGCAGTACTTC. Protein sequence: CASSQTGDEQYF.

V usage is TRBV5-1 and J usage is TRBJ2-7; possibly TRBD1 for D (5 bases). Germline lookup yields CDR1 SGHRS and CDR2 YFSETQ. Trimming pared 0 bases from V and 2 bases from J, leaving 9 bases between. CDR3 length: 14 amino acids. In DNA form, the CDR3 reads TGCGCCAGCAGCTTGGTAGGGGCGACCTACGAGCAGTACTTC. This gives the protein CASSLVGATYEQYF.

The CDR3 is CASSLITAPSEEQYF. The CDR3 coding sequence is TGTGCCAGCAGCTTAATAACAGCCCCTTCGGAAGAGCAGTACTTC. The gene calls are TRBV11-2 and TRBJ2-7, with no clear D. The CDR3 is 15 amino acids. Trimming cost V 2 bases and J 7 bases, with 18 bases left between them. In germline, CDR1 is SGHAT, CDR2 FQNNGV.

The chain carries TRBV4-3 and TRBJ1-2; 7 nucleotides agree with TRBD1. The V gene end was trimmed by 3 bases and the J gene end by 4 bases; junction bases not matched to a gene: 5. Germline CDR1 LGHNA, CDR2 YSLEER. The CDR3 runs to 14 residues. For the CDR3, the DNA is TGCGCCAGCAGCCAGAACAGGGGCGCCTATGGCTACACCTTC. It encodes CASSQNRGAYGYTF.

The chain is built from TRBV18 and TRBJ1-2; D might be TRBD1 (5 bases). The ends were cut back, 2 bases at V and 6 bases at J, with 25 bases in the middle. CDR3 size: 18 residues. Germline CDR1 KGHSH, CDR2 LQKENI. CDR3 bases: TGTGCCAGCTCACCAAGTCAGAGACTGACACTGGGGCGAGATGGCTACACCTTC. This gives the protein CASSPSQRLTLGRDGYTF.